The clone carrying this TCR beta chain was counted ten times or more. The sample is drawn from a study of T-cell reconstitution after alpha-beta-depleted transplantation in children. It was with unique molecular identifiers that the TCRbeta library was prepared. TCRdb re-called the PCR reads through MiXCR, storing one row per CDR3 protein. This table holds hundreds of thousands of distinct CDR3 sequences, approximately 16% found once. Germline lookup yields CDR1 ENHRY and CDR2 SYGVKD. The CDR3 runs to 15 residues. V was clipped by 3 bases and J by 9 bases; unmatched bases: 10. This sample comprised PBMCs from the stem cell graft donor, obtained from the stem cell graft. This sequence was found in a human donor who donated a stem cell graft to a child with acute myeloid leukemia. This rearrangement joins TRBV10-3 to TRBJ2-1; 8 bases line up with TRBD1. The CDR3, as DNA: TGTGCCATCAGTGACATGAGTCAGGGGGCGCGTGAGCAGTTCTTC. Protein sequence: CAISDMSQGAREQFF.